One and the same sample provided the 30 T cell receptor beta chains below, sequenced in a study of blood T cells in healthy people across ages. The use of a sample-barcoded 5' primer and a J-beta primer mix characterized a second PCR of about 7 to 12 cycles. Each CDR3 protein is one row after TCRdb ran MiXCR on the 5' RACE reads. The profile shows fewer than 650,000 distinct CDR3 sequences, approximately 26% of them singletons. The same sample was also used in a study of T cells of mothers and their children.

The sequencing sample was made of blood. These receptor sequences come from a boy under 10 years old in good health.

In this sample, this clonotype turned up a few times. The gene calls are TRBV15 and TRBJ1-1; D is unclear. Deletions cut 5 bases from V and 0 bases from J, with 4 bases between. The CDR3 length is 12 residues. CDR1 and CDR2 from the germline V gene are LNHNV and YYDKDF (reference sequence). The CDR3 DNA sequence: TGTGCCACCAGCGAGGTGAACACTGAAGCTTTCTTT. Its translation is CATSEVNTEAFF.

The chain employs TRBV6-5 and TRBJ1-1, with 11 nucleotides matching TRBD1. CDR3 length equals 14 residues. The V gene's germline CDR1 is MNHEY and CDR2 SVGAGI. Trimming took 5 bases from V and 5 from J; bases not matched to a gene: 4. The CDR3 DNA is TGTGCCAGCAGTCAACGGGACAGGGGGACTGAAGCTTTCTTT. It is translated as CASSQRDRGTEAFF.

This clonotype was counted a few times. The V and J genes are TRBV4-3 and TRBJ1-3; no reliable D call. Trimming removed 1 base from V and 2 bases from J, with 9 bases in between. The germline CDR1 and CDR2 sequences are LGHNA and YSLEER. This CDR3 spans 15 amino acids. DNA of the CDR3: TGCGCCAGCAGCCAAGCCTCCGGCCCTGGAAACACCATATATTTT. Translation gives CASSQASGPGNTIYF.

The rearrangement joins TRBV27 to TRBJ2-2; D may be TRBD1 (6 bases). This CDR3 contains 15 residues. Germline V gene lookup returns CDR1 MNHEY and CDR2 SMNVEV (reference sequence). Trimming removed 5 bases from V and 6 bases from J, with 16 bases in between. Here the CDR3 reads CASSEDRRGAGELFF. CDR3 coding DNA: TGTGCCAGCAGTGAGGACAGAAGGGGCGCCGGGGAGCTGTTTTTT.

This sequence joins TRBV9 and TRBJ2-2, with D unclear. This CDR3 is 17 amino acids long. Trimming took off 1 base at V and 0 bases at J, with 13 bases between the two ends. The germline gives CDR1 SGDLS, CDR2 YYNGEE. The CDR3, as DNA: TGTGCCAGCAGCGTAAGTACAGCCAACGCGAACACCGGGGAGCTGTTTTTT. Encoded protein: CASSVSTANANTGELFF.

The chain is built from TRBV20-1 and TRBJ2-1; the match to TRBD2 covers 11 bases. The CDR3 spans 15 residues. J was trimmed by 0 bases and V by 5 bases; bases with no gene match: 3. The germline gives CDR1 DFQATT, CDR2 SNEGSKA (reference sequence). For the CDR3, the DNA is TGCAGTGCTTTTCTAGCGGGGGGCTCCTACAATGAGCAGTTCTTC. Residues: CSAFLAGGSYNEQFF.

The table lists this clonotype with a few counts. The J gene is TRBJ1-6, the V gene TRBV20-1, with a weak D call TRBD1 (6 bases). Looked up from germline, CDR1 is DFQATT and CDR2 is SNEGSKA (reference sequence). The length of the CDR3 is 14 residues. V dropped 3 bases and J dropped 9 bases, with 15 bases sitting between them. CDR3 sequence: CSASRQRGGSPLHF. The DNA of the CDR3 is TGCAGTGCTAGCAGGCAGCGAGGGGGTTCACCCCTCCACTTT.

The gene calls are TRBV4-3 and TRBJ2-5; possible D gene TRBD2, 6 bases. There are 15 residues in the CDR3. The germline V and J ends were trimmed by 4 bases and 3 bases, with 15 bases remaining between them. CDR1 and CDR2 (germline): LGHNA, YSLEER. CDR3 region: CASSLGLGPEETQYF. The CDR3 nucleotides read TGCGCCAGCAGCCTGGGACTGGGCCCGGAAGAGACCCAGTACTTC.

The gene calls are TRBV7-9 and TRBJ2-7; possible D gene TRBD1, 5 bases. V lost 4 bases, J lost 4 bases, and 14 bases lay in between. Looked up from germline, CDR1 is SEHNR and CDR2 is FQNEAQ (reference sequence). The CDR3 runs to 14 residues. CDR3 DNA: TGTGCCAGCAGCTCCGGATGGGGCGTTTACGAGCAGTACTTC. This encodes CASSSGWGVYEQYF.

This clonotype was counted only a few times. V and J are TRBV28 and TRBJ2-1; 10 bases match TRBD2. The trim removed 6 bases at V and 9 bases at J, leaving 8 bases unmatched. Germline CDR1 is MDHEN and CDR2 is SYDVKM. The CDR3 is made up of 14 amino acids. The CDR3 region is CASRASGRGREQFF. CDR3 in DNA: TGTGCCAGCAGGGCTAGCGGGAGAGGCCGTGAGCAGTTCTTC.

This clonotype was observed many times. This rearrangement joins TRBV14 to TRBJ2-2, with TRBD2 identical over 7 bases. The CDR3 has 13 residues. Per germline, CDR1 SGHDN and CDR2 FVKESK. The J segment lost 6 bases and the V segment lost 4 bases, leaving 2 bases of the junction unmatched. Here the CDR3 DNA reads TGTGCCAGCAGCCCGGGGGGATCCGGGGAGCTGTTTTTT. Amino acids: CASSPGGSGELFF. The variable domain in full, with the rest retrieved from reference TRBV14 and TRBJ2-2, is EAGVTQFPSHSVIEKGQTVTLRCDPISGHDNLYWYRRVMGKEIKFLLHFVKESKQDESGMPNNRFLAERTGGTYSTLKVQPAELEDSGVYFCASSPGGSGELFFGEGSRLTVL.

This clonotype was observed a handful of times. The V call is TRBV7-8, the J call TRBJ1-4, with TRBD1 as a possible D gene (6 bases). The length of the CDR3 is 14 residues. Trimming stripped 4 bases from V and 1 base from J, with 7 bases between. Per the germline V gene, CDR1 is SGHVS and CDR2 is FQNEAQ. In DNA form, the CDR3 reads TGTGCCAGCAGCTACAGGGTAACTAATGAAAAACTGTTTTTT. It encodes CASSYRVTNEKLFF.

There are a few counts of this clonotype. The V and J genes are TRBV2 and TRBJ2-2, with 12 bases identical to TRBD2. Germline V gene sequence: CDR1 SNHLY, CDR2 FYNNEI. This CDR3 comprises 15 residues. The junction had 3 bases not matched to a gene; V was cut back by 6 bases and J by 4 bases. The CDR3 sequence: CASSRTSGATGELFF. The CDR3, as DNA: TGTGCCAGCAGCAGGACTAGCGGGGCCACCGGGGAGCTGTTTTTT.

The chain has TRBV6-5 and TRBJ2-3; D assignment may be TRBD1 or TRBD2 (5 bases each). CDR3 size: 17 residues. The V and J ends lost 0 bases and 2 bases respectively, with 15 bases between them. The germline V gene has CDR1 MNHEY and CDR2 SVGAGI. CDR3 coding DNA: TGTGCCAGCAGTTACTCTGGGACCAGTATCCTCACAGATACGCAGTATTTT. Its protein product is CASSYSGTSILTDTQYF.

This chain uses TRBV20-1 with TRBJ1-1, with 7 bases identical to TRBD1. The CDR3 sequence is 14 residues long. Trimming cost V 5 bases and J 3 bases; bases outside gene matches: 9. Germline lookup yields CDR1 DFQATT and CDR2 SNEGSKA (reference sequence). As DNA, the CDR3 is TGCAGTGCTCGAACAGGGGAGAAGGACACTGAAGCTTTCTTT. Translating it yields CSARTGEKDTEAFF.

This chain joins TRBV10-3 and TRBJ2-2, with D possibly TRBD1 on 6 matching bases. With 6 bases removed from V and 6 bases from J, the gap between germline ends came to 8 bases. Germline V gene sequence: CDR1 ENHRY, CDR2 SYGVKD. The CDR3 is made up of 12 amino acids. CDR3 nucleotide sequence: TGTGCCATCAGGACAGGCGCCGGGGAGCTGTTTTTT. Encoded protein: CAIRTGAGELFF.

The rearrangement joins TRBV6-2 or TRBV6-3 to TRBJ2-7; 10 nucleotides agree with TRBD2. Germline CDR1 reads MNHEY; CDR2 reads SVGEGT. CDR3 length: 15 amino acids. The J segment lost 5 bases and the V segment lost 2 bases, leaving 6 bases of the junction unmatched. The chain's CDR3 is CASSYGLAGVHEQYF. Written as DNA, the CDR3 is TGTGCCAGCAGTTACGGGCTAGCGGGAGTCCACGAGCAGTACTTC.

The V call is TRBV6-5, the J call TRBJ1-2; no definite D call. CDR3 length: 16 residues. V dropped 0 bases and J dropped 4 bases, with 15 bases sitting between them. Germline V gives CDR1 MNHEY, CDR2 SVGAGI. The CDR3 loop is CASSYSLAGSAYGYTF. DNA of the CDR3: TGTGCCAGCAGTTACTCGCTGGCAGGCTCTGCCTATGGCTACACCTTC.

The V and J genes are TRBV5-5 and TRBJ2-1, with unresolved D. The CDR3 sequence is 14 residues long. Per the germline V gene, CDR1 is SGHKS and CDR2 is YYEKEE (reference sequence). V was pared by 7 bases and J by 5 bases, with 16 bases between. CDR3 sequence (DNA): TGTGCCAGCTCCTCCCGTGGGGTCAACAATGAGCAGTTCTTC. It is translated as CASSSRGVNNEQFF.

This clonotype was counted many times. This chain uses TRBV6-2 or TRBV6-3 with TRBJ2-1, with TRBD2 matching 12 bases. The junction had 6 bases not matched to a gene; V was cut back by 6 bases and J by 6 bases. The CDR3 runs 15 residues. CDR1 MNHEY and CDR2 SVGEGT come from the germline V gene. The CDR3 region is CASSLSSGGANEQFF. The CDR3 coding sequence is TGTGCCAGCAGCCTGTCTAGCGGGGGGGCCAATGAGCAGTTCTTC.

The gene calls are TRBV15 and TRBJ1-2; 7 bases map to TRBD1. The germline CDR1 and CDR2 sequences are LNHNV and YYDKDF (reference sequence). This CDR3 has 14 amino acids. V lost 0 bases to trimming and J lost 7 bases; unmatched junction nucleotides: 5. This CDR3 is CATSRDRQGSGYTF. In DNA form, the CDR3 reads TGTGCCACCAGCAGAGATAGACAGGGCTCTGGCTACACCTTC.

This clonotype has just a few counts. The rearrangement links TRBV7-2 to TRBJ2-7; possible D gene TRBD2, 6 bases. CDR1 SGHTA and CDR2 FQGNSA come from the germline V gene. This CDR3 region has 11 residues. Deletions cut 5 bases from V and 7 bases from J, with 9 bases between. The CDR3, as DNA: TGTGCCAGCAGCGGGGGGAGGGAGCAGTACTTC. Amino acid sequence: CASSGGREQYF.

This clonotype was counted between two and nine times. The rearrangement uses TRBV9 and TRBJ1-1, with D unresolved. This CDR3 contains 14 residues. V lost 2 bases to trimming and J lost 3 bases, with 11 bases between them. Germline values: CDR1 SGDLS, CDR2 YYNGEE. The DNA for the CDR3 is TGTGCCAGCAGCGTTGGCAGGTCCTACACTGAAGCTTTCTTT. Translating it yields CASSVGRSYTEAFF.

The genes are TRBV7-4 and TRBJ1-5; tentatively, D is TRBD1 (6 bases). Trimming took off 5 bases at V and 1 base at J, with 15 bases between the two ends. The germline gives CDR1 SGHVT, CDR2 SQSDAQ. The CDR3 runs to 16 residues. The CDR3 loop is CASSAGGALSNQPQHF. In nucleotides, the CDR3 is TGTGCCAGCAGCGCTGGGGGGGCCTTAAGCAATCAGCCCCAGCATTTT. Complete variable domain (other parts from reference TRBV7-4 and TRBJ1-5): GAGVSQSPRYKVAKRGRDVALRCDSISGHVTLYWYRQTLGQGSEVLTYSQSDAQRDKSGRPSGRFSAERPERSVSTLKIQRTEQGDSAVYLCASSAGGALSNQPQHFGDGTRLSIL.

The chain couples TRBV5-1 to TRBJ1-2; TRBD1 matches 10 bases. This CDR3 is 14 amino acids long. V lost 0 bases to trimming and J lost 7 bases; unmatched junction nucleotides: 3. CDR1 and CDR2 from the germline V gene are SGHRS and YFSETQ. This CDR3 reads CASSLEGQGVGYTF. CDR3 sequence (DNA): TGCGCCAGCAGCTTGGAAGGACAGGGGGTTGGCTACACCTTC.

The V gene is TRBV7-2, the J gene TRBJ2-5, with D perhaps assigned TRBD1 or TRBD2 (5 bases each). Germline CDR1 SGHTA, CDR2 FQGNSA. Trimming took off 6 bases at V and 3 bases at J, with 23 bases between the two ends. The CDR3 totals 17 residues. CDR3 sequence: CASRGTLVSSEEETQYF. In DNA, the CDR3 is TGTGCCAGCAGGGGGACCTTGGTTAGTAGCGAGGAAGAGACCCAGTACTTC.

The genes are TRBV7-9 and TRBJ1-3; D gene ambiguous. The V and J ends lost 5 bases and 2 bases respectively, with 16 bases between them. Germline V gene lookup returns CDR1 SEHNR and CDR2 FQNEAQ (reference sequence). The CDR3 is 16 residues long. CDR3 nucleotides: TGTGCCAGCAGCCCAAAACCAGAACCTCCTGGAAACACCATATATTTT. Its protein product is CASSPKPEPPGNTIYF.

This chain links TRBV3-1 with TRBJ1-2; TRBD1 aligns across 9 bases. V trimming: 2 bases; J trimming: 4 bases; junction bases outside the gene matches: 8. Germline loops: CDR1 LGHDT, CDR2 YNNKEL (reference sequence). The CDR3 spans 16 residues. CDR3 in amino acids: CASSQTRTGGGYGYTF. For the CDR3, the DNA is TGTGCCAGCAGCCAAACAAGAACAGGGGGCGGCTATGGCTACACCTTC.

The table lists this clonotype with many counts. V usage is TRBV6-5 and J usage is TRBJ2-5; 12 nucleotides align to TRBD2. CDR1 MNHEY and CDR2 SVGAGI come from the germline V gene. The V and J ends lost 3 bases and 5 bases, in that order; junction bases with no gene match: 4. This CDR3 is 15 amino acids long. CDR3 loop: CASSYGGLAGETQYF. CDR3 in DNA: TGTGCCAGCAGTTATGGCGGACTAGCGGGGGAGACCCAGTACTTC.

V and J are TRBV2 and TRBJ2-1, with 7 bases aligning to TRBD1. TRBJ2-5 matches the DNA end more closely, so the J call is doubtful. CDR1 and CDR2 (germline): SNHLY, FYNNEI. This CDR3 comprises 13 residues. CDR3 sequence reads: CASEKWTGETQYF. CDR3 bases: TGTGCCAGCGAGAAGTGGACAGGCGAGACCCAGTACTTC.